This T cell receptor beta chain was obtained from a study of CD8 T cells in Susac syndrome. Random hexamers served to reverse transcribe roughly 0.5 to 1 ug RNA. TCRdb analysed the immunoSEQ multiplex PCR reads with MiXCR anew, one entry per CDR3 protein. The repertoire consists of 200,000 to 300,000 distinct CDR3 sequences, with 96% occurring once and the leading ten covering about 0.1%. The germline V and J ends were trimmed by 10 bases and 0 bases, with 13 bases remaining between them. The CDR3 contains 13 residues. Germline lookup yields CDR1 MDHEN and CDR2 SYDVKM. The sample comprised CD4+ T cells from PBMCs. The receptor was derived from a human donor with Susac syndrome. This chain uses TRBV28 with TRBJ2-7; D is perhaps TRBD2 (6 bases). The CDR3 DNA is TGTGCCACCAGGAGGGCAAGCTCCTACGAGCAGTACTTC. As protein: CATRRASSYEQYF.